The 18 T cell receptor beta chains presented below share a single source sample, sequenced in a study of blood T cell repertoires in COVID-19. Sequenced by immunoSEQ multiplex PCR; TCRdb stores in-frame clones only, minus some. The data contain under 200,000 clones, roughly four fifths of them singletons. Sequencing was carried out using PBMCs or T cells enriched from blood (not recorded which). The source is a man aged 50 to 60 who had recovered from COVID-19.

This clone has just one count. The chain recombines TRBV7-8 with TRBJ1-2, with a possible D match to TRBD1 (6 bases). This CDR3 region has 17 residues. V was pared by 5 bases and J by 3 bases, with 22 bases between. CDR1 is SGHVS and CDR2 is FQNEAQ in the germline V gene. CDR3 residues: CASSQRGQPSSDYGYTF. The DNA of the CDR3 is TGTGCCAGCAGCCAAAGAGGACAGCCCTCGTCGGACTATGGCTACACCTTC.

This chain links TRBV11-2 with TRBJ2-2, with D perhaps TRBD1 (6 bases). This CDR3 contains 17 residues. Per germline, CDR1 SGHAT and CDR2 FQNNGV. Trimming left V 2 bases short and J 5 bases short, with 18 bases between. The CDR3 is CASSLSLQGGITGELFF. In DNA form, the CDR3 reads TGTGCCAGCAGCTTATCCCTACAGGGTGGAATAACCGGGGAGCTGTTTTTT.

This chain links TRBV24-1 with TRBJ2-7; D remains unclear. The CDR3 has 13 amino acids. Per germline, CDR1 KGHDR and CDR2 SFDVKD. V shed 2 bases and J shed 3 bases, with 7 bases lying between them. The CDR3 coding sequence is TGTGCCACCAGTGATTCGGTAGACTACGAGCAGTACTTC. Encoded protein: CATSDSVDYEQYF.

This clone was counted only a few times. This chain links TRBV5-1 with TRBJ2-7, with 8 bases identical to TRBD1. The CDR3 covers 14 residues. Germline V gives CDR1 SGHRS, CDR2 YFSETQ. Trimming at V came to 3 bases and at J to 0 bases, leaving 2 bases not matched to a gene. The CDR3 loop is CASSYGTGSYEQYF. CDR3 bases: TGCGCCAGCAGCTATGGGACAGGCTCCTACGAGCAGTACTTC.

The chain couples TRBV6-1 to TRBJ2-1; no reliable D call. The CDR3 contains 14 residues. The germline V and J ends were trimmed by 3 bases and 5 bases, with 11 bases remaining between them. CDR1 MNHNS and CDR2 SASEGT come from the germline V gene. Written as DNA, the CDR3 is TGTGCCAGCAGTGACCCCATGACAAACAATGAGCAGTTCTTC. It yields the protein CASSDPMTNNEQFF.

As DNA, the CDR3 is TGTGCCAGCAGCCCCGACCGAGGAGGGGCTTTCTTT. Translated, it gives CASSPDRGGAFF. The chain uses TRBV7-9 and TRBJ1-1; the D is unclear. Per germline, CDR1 SEHNR and CDR2 FQNEAQ (reference sequence). V was cut by 5 bases and J by 11 bases, with 15 bases left in between. CDR3 length: 12 amino acids.

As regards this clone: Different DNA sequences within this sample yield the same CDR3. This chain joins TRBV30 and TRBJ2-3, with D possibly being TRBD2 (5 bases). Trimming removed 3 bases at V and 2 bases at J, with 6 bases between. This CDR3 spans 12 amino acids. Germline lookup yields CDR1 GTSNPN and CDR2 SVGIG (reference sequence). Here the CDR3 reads CAWRRVTDTQYF. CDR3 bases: TGTGCCTGGAGGAGGGTCACAGATACGCAGTATTTT.

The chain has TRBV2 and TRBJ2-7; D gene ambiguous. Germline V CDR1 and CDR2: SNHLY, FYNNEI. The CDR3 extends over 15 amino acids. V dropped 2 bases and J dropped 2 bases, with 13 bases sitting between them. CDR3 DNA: TGTGCCAGCAGTGAATCCGGCGACTCCACCTACGAGCAGTACTTC. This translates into CASSESGDSTYEQYF.

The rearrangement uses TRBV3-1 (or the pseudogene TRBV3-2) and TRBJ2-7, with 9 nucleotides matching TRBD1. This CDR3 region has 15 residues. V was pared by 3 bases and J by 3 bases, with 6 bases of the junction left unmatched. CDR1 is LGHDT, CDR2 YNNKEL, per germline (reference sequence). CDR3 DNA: TGTGCCAGCAGCCAGTGGACAGGGGTCCTCTACGAGCAGTACTTC. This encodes CASSQWTGVLYEQYF.

The CDR3 is CASSINQVDNSPLHF. DNA of the CDR3: TGTGCCAGCAGCATAAACCAGGTGGATAATTCACCCCTCCACTTT. The chain joins TRBV21-1 to TRBJ1-6; TRBD1 is the table's D call, not checked against the DNA. TRBV21-1 is noted as a pseudogene. The CDR3 loop spans 15 amino acids.

DNA for the CDR3: TGTGCCAGCAGTCAGGGGGGCCCTGCTTTCTTT. Its translation is CASSQGGPAFF. The chain is built from TRBV2 and TRBJ1-1; 7 bases fit TRBD1. Looked up from germline, CDR1 is SNHLY and CDR2 is FYNNEI. V dropped 5 bases and J dropped 11; count of bases not matched to a gene: 5. The CDR3 length is 11 residues.

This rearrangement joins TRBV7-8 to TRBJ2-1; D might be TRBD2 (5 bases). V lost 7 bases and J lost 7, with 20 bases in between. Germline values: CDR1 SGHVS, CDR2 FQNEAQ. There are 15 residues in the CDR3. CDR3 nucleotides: TGTGCCAGCACCACTCGGACTGGAATTATGAATGAGCAGTTCTTC. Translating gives CASTTRTGIMNEQFF.

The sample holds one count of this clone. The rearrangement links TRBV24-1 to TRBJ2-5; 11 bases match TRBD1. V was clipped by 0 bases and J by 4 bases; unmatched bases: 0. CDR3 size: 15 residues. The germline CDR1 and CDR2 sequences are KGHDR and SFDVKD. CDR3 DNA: TGTGCCACCAGTGATTTGGGGACAGGGGGAGAGACCCAGTACTTC. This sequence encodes CATSDLGTGGETQYF.

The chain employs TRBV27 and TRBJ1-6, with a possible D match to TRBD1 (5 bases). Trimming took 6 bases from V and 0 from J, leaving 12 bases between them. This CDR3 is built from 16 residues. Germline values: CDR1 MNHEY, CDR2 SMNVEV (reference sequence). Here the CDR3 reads CASSERGGSYNSPLHF. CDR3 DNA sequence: TGTGCCAGCAGCGAGCGGGGGGGCTCCTATAATTCACCCCTCCACTTT.

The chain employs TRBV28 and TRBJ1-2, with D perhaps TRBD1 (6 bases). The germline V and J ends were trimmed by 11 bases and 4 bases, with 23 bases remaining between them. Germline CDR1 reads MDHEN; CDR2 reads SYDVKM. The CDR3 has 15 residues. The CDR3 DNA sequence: TGTGCCCTCAGAGGGGGTGCGACGGGGTCCTATGGCTACACCTTC. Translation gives CALRGGATGSYGYTF.

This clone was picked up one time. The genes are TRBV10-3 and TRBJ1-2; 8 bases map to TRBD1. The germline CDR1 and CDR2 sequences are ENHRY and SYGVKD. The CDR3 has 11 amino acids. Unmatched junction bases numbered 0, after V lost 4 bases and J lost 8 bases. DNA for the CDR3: TGTGCCATCAGTGGGACAGGGGGCTACACCTTC. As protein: CAISGTGGYTF.

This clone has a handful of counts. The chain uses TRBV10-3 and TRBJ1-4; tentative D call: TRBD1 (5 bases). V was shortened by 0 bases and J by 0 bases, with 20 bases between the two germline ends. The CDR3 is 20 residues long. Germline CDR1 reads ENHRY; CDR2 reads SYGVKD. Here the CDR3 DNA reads TGTGCCATCAGTGAGTCTCATATGGCAGGGATTATGCCAACTAATGAAAAACTGTTTTTT. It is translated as CAISESHMAGIMPTNEKLFF.

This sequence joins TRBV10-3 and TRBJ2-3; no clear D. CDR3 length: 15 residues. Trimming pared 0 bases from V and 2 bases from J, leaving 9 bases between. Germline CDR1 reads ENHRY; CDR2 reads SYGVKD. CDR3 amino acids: CAISESTLSTDTQYF. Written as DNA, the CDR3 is TGTGCCATCAGTGAGTCGACATTATCCACAGATACGCAGTATTTT.